The text below deals with one TCR beta chain. TCRdb analysed the RT-PCR reads with MiXCR anew, one entry per CDR3 protein. The sample holds approximately 160,000 distinct CDR3 sequences; approximately 30% are singletons and the top ten take roughly 3%. These data originate in a study of patients and donors after allogeneic stem cell transplantation. Sequenced input: blood, either unsorted or a sorted T cell fraction (not recorded which). The clonotype was recovered from a human donor who was either an allogeneic HSCT recipient or a stem cell or donor lymphocyte infusion donor (not recorded which). It is not recorded whose cells these are; they may come from a transplant donor.

Here the CDR3 reads CASSQAAGGLETQYF. The CDR3 nucleotides read TGCGCCAGCAGCCAAGCAGCGGGAGGGCTAGAGACGCAGTATTTT. The rearrangement links TRBV4-1 to TRBJ2-3, with 10 bases identical to TRBD2. Germline CDR1 is MGHRA and CDR2 is YSYEKL. V gave up 1 base and J gave up 9 bases; unmatched junction bases: 7. The CDR3 runs 15 residues.